The rows below give T cell receptor beta chains drawn from one sample of a study of neurological immune-mediated disorders. One entry per CDR3 protein results from TCRdb running MiXCR on the 5' RACE reads. The data contain 30,000 to 50,000 distinct CDR3 sequences, around 7% of them singletons. Specimen: CD4+ T cells from blood. These receptors all stem from a man in his fifties in good health. The CDR3 runs from the conserved cysteine through the conserved F or W.

>17|TRBV12-3/TRBV12-4|TRBJ2-1
CASSSGVRTITYNEQFF
>13|TRBV29-1|TRBJ1-1
CSVCNQGWGEAFF
>20|TRBV7-2|TRBJ2-1
CASSFPAGTSILGPYNEQFF
>14|TRBV9|TRBJ1-5
CASSPEDISAPQHF
>16|TRBV4-1|TRBJ1-5
CASSLRGGGGNQPQHF
>18|TRBV5-1|TRBJ2-1
CASSSYRTSGRVYNEQFF
>17|TRBV18|TRBJ2-1
CASSLRLARSSYNEQFF
>13|TRBV20-1|TRBJ2-7
CSAKSGTHFKQYF
>12|TRBV5-5|TRBJ2-7
CASSPTDYEQYF
>15|TRBV20-1|TRBJ2-1
CSAAGTSGRYNEQFF
>12|TRBV20-1|TRBJ2-1
CSAELYHNEQFF
>14|TRBV20-1|TRBJ2-6
CSAKPSSGANVLTF
>15|TRBV4-1|TRBJ2-5
CASSQGPAGEETQYF
>14|TRBV29-1|TRBJ2-3
CSVEGAGRTDTQYF
>16|TRBV5-1|TRBJ1-6
CASSSGTGQGNSPLHF
>15|TRBV11-2|TRBJ1-1
CASSYNRNMNTEAFF
>15|TRBV10-3|TRBJ2-1
CAIRAVGLAGDEQFF
>16|TRBV5-8|TRBJ2-3
CASSLVRTTSTDTQYF
>15|TRBV20-1|TRBJ2-1
CSAGGPPSSYNEQFF
>14|TRBV5-5|TRBJ2-5
CASSRRQVQETQYF
>14|TRBV9|TRBJ2-7
CASSVAQGKYEQYF
>13|TRBV5-1|TRBJ2-2
CASSSTNTGELFF
>13|TRBV11-2|TRBJ2-1
CASSPGTRGEQFF
>15|TRBV5-1|TRBJ1-2
CASSLEGRGASGYTF
>15|TRBV5-1|TRBJ2-7
CASSVSVGGESEQYF
>15|TRBV5-1|TRBJ2-1
CASKAGGPSYNEQFF
>14|TRBV7-2|TRBJ2-2
CASSLQENTGELFF
>18|TRBV24-1|TRBJ2-1
CATSDPGLAGGAHNEQFF
>16|TRBV20-1|TRBJ1-5
CSAQRVGVRRNQPQHF
>18|TRBV25-1|TRBJ2-6
CASSALGAVSSGANVLTF
>16|TRBV9|TRBJ1-5
CASSLGQGGRNQPQHF
>15|TRBV20-1|TRBJ2-3
CSAILSGPETDTQYF
>12|TRBV6-2/TRBV6-3|TRBJ2-7
CASGTTSYEQYF
>15|TRBV20-1|TRBJ2-7
CSARPLAGGAYEQYF
>15|TRBV6-5|TRBJ2-7
CASSYGGQGPYEQYF
>12|TRBV5-6|TRBJ2-7
CASSLQGREQYF
>13|TRBV20-1|TRBJ1-4
CSAAGTGGEKLFF
>13|TRBV7-2|TRBJ2-4
CASSLAPRQSFYF
>15|TRBV7-3|TRBJ2-1
CASSVGTSGNNEQFF
>16|TRBV27|TRBJ2-6
CASRDRYYSGANVLTF
>14|TRBV20-1|TRBJ2-7
CSARGPRNSYEQYF
>19|TRBV20-1|TRBJ2-2
CSARKPGLAGPGGTGELFF
>15|TRBV20-1|TRBJ1-4
CSATNPAGGGEKLFF
>15|TRBV4-1|TRBJ2-7
CASSPLAGGVYEQYF
>17|TRBV20-1|TRBJ2-3
CSARDPLRTGITDTQYF
>16|TRBV28|TRBJ2-2
CASRDRGGFSTGELFF
>16|TRBV20-1|TRBJ2-1
CSAGLAGGGPYNEQFF
>12|TRBV28|TRBJ1-1
CASIGGPGEAFF
>15|TRBV18|TRBJ2-1
CASSPSLSSYNEQFF
>16|TRBV5-1|TRBJ2-1
CASSLGVGIASSEQFF
>14|TRBV28|TRBJ2-7
CASQLAGGTYEQYF